The present T cell receptor (beta chain) was sequenced within a study of PD-1 blockade in classical Hodgkin lymphoma. Study-level points and caveats: Newly diagnosed patients were reported to start with lower TCR diversity than healthy donors.

Comments on this clone: Its antigen is not known.

The sample's time point: cycle 4 day 1 (C4D1), after more than 5 weeks of nivolumab. Every patient experienced relapse after autologous stem cell transplantation, and brentuximab vedotin exposure varied. V lost 5 bases to trimming and J lost 6 bases, with 10 bases between them. This CDR3 has 11 amino acids. Germline assignment: CDR1 DFQATT and CDR2 SNEGSKA (reference sequence). Clones were sequenced by immunoSEQ multiplex PCR, and TCRdb holds only the in-frame ones, with some missing. The sample includes approximately 96,000 clones, roughly 91% seen only once; the top ten take around 2%. The receptor's source is a human donor with classical Hodgkin lymphoma. The sample in question was peripheral blood mononuclear cells (PBMCs), obtained before the fourth cycle of nivolumab. V gene TRBV20-1 combines with J gene TRBJ1-2; tentatively, D is TRBD1 (6 bases). The CDR3 nucleotides read TGCAGTGCTTCTAGGGGGAATGGCTACACCTTC. Translation: CSASRGNGYTF.